This record concerns one TCR beta chain sequence. Repertoires were generated with immunoSEQ multiplex PCR, while TCRdb's copy carries only in-frame clones and drops some. The profile shows roughly 150,000 clones, more than 75% of them singletons. In germline, CDR1 is GTSNPN, CDR2 SVGIG (reference sequence). Deletions cut 3 bases from V and 0 bases from J, with 3 bases between. The CDR3 totals 12 residues. This sample was taken from a study of blood T cell repertoires in COVID-19. Across the study: From the United States, Italy and Spain came samples of acute and convalescent COVID-19. Sources were T cells, B-cell-depleted T cells, or PBMCs; the material itself was cDNA or gDNA.

Sequencing was carried out using peripheral blood. V and J are TRBV30 and TRBJ1-3; D not certain. The clonotype was recovered from a man aged 50 to 59 who had recovered from COVID-19. The CDR3 DNA is TGTGCCTGGAGGAGCTCTGGAAACACCATATATTTT. Amino acids: CAWRSSGNTIYF.